These 22 T cell receptor beta chains were all obtained from the same sample, sequenced in a study of blood T cells in healthy people across ages. Together with a sample-barcoded 5' primer, a J-beta primer mix was included in a second PCR lasting about 6 to 11 cycles. TCRdb fed the 5' RACE reads into MiXCR, producing one record per CDR3 protein. The repertoire holds roughly 1.6 million distinct CDR3 sequences, with almost 35% as singletons. The sequenced material came from blood. Source of these receptors: a woman in her twenties or thirties in good health.

In this sample, this clonotype turned up a few times. This rearrangement joins TRBV20-1 to TRBJ2-1; tentative D call: TRBD1 (6 bases). This CDR3 is built from 12 residues. Trimming shortened V by 4 bases and J by 5 bases, and 9 bases separated the two germline ends. Looked up from germline, CDR1 is DFQATT and CDR2 is SNEGSKA (reference sequence). This chain's CDR3 is CSANRVDNEQFF. DNA of the CDR3: TGCAGTGCTAACAGGGTAGACAATGAGCAGTTCTTC.

This clonotype was observed once. V usage is TRBV20-1 and J usage is TRBJ1-1; TRBD1 aligns across 8 bases. Germline V gene lookup returns CDR1 DFQATT and CDR2 SNEGSKA (reference sequence). J lost 10 bases, V lost 5 bases, and 9 bases had no gene match. This CDR3 is built from 12 residues. CDR3 bases: TGCAGTGCTCACTCCCCCGGACAGGGAGCTTTCTTT. This codes for CSAHSPGQGAFF.

V gene TRBV5-1 combines with J gene TRBJ2-7; D gene unclear. The V end was cut by 5 bases, the J end by 6 bases, with 12 bases between. Germline lookup yields CDR1 SGHRS and CDR2 YFSETQ. The CDR3 totals 12 residues. This CDR3 reads CASRRVEGEQYF. CDR3 nucleotides: TGCGCCAGCAGGCGAGTGGAAGGCGAGCAGTACTTC. Drawing the rest from reference TRBV5-1 and TRBJ2-7, the complete variable domain is KAGVTQTPRYLIKTRGQQVTLSCSPISGHRSVSWYQQTPGQGLQFLFEYFSETQRNKGNFPGRFSGRQFSNSRSEMNVSTLELGDSALYLCASRRVEGEQYFGPGTRLTVT.

This clonotype was recorded a few times. The rearrangement joins TRBV15 to TRBJ2-1; D assignment may be TRBD1 or TRBD2 (7 bases each). The V end was cut by 3 bases, the J end by 7 bases, with 19 bases between. CDR3 length: 16 amino acids. Germline values: CDR1 LNHNV, CDR2 YYDKDF (reference sequence). CDR3 region: CATSSLTGTAGNEQFF. CDR3 nucleotides: TGTGCCACCAGCAGTCTTACCGGGACAGCGGGGAATGAGCAGTTCTTC. The full variable domain, completed using reference TRBV15 and TRBJ2-1, is DAMVIQNPRYQVTQFGKPVTLSCSQTLNHNVMYWYQQKSSQAPKLLFHYYDKDFNNEADTPDNFQSRRPNTSFCFLDIRSPGLGDTAMYLCATSSLTGTAGNEQFFGPGTRLTVL.

This clonotype was picked up many times. This rearrangement joins TRBV20-1 to TRBJ2-3; 13 bases are shared with TRBD2. The germline CDR1 and CDR2 sequences are DFQATT and SNEGSKA (reference sequence). The CDR3 is made up of 15 amino acids. Trimming took 3 bases from V and 3 from J; bases not matched to a gene: 3. The CDR3 coding sequence is TGCAGTGCTAGTCAACTAGCGGGAGGGACAGATACGCAGTATTTT. Protein sequence: CSASQLAGGTDTQYF.

On this clonotype: The junction does not match germline at one end; this may be a read error. The V gene is TRBV4-2, the J gene TRBJ2-7; TRBD2 matches 7 bases. The CDR3 consists of 16 residues. Germline CDR1 is LGHNA and CDR2 is YNFKEQ. DNA for the CDR3: TGTACCAGCAGCCAAGAGGCGGGAGCGGGTGACTACGAGCAGTACTTC. Its translation: CTSSQEAGAGDYEQYF.

This clonotype has just a few counts. The chain has TRBV6-1 and TRBJ2-1; possible D gene TRBD1, 7 bases. This CDR3 has 14 amino acids. Germline CDR1 MNHNS, CDR2 SASEGT. Trimming cost V 2 bases and J 6 bases, with 11 bases left between them. The CDR3 sequence: CASSEYQGGNEQFF. The CDR3 DNA reads TGTGCCAGCAGTGAATATCAGGGGGGCAATGAGCAGTTCTTC.

The chain has TRBV20-1 and TRBJ2-1, with TRBD2 matching 8 bases. CDR1 is DFQATT, CDR2 SNEGSKA, per germline (reference sequence). The trim removed 6 bases at V and 1 base at J, leaving 8 bases unmatched. CDR3 length equals 15 residues. This CDR3 is CSAAQLAVSYNEQFF. The CDR3 DNA follows: TGCAGTGCAGCACAACTAGCGGTATCCTACAATGAGCAGTTCTTC.

The sample holds a few counts of this clonotype. The rearrangement joins TRBV9 to TRBJ1-4, with D perhaps matching TRBD1 (5 bases). This CDR3 spans 13 amino acids. Germline V gene lookup returns CDR1 SGDLS and CDR2 YYNGEE. V was trimmed by 3 bases and J by 7 bases, leaving 10 bases between them. CDR3 region: CASSDGTAEKLFF. As DNA, the CDR3 is TGTGCCAGCAGCGACGGGACGGCTGAAAAACTGTTTTTT.

The chain uses TRBV5-1 and TRBJ1-6; D gene ambiguous. Germline V gives CDR1 SGHRS, CDR2 YFSETQ. This CDR3 region has 13 residues. Trimming shortened V by 1 base and J by 9 bases, and 8 bases separated the two germline ends. The DNA of the CDR3 is TGCGCCAGCAGCTTGACCTTCCTTTCACCCCTCCACTTT. It translates to CASSLTFLSPLHF.

The chain is built from TRBV7-8 and TRBJ2-5, with D possibly being TRBD2 (5 bases). The DNA end favors TRBJ2-7, so the J call may be wrong. CDR1 and CDR2 (germline): SGHVS, FQNEAQ. The CDR3 contains 14 residues. The CDR3 sequence is CASSLENGAYEQYF. The CDR3, as DNA: TGTGCCAGCAGCTTAGAGAACGGGGCCTACGAGCAGTACTTC.

This clonotype appeared once. CDR3: CATSEGTRGIEKLFF. DNA of the CDR3: TGTGCCACCAGTGAGGGGACCCGCGGTATTGAAAAACTGTTTTTT. This chain joins TRBV24-1 and TRBJ1-4, with D maybe TRBD1 (5 bases). Germline V gene sequence: CDR1 KGHDR, CDR2 SFDVKD. This CDR3 is 15 amino acids long. V dropped 4 bases and J dropped 7 bases, with 15 bases sitting between them.

The chain couples TRBV20-1 to TRBJ2-7; weak D call: TRBD2 (6 bases). The length of the CDR3 is 14 residues. V lost 3 bases and J 4 bases, leaving 16 bases between the germline ends. Germline CDR1 is DFQATT and CDR2 is SNEGSKA (reference sequence). The CDR3 here is CSASGAEGRYEQYF. The CDR3 bases are TGCAGTGCTAGCGGGGCGGAGGGTAGGTACGAGCAGTACTTC.

The chain links TRBV6-1 to TRBJ1-3, with 8 bases that match TRBD1. Germline CDR1 MNHNS, CDR2 SASEGT. Trimming at V came to 4 bases and at J to 1 base, leaving 3 bases not matched to a gene. This CDR3 comprises 15 residues. This CDR3 is CASSADRGSGNTIYF. CDR3 DNA sequence: TGTGCCAGCAGTGCAGACAGGGGTTCTGGAAACACCATATATTTT.

The chain couples TRBV12-5 to TRBJ2-5, with TRBD1 matching 8 bases. The CDR3 sequence is 14 residues long. V trimming: 4 bases; J trimming: 5 bases; junction bases outside the gene matches: 6. Germline-derived CDR1 and CDR2 are LGHNT and FRNRAP. CDR3 nucleotide sequence: TGTGCTAGTGGTTGCAGGGGGCTGGGGGAGACCCAGTACTTC. Protein: CASGCRGLGETQYF.

The gene calls are TRBV18 and TRBJ2-7; 10 bases map to TRBD1. Germline-derived CDR1 and CDR2 are KGHSH and LQKENI. The CDR3 totals 14 residues. J was trimmed by 5 bases and V by 5 bases; bases with no gene match: 6. This chain's CDR3 is CASSSDRGTHEQYF. CDR3 DNA: TGTGCCAGCTCATCGGACAGGGGGACTCACGAGCAGTACTTC.

A few counts support this clonotype. The chain carries TRBV5-1 and TRBJ2-1, with D uncertain. The CDR3 has 12 residues. Trimming removed 3 bases from V and 9 bases from J, with 10 bases in between. Looked up from germline, CDR1 is SGHRS and CDR2 is YFSETQ. The CDR3: CASSSVKGEQFF. Written as DNA, the CDR3 is TGCGCCAGCAGCTCCGTAAAGGGTGAGCAGTTCTTC.

This clonotype was counted a few times. The chain couples TRBV7-9 to TRBJ2-7; D possibly corresponds to TRBD2 (6 bases). Germline V gene data show CDR1 as SEHNR and CDR2 as FQNEAQ (reference sequence). The CDR3 is 15 residues long. The V gene lost 7 bases and the J gene lost 3 bases, with 19 bases spanning the gap. CDR3 sequence reads: CASNLGLSGSYEQYF. In DNA, the CDR3 is TGTGCCAGCAACCTGGGACTTAGCGGAAGCTACGAGCAGTACTTC.

Comment on this clonotype: This may stem from a read error, because a much larger clone lies one nucleotide away. The V call is TRBV7-9, the J call TRBJ2-7, with 8 positions matching TRBD1. In germline, CDR1 is SEHNR, CDR2 FQNEAQ (reference sequence). This CDR3 comprises 15 residues. The CDR3 loop reads CASSLGQGPSCEQYF. For the CDR3, the DNA is TGTGCCAGCAGCCTCGGACAGGGCCCTTCCTGCGAGCAGTACTTC.

This clonotype was recorded a few times. The chain couples TRBV20-1 to TRBJ2-7; D is ambiguous. Germline lookup yields CDR1 DFQATT and CDR2 SNEGSKA (reference sequence). The length of the CDR3 is 16 residues. Trimming removed 3 bases from V and 3 bases from J, with 21 bases in between. The CDR3 DNA reads TGCAGTGCTAGGGGAACAAGGCTAGGAGAGCTCTACGAGCAGTACTTC. Translation: CSARGTRLGELYEQYF.

On this clonotype: A junction end diverges from the germline sequence, so it may reflect a read error. The V and J genes are TRBV6-5 and TRBJ1-6, with D perhaps matching TRBD1 (5 bases). CDR1 and CDR2 (germline): MNHEY, SVGAGI. There are 15 residues in the CDR3. CDR3 loop: CANSYSQGHNSPLHF. The CDR3, as DNA: TGTGCCAACAGTTACTCCCAGGGACATAATTCACCCCTCCACTTT.

This clonotype was counted between two and nine times. The rearrangement uses TRBV6-2 or TRBV6-3 and TRBJ2-1, with 11 bases lining up with TRBD2. In germline, CDR1 is MNHEY, CDR2 SVGEGT. V lost 2 bases to trimming and J lost 4 bases; unmatched junction nucleotides: 7. The length of the CDR3 is 17 residues. The CDR3 nucleotides read TGTGCCAGCAGTTACCAGTCCCTAGCGGGAGGTTACAATGAGCAGTTCTTC. This sequence encodes CASSYQSLAGGYNEQFF.